These 9 T cell receptor beta chains were sequenced from one sample in a study of blood T cell repertoires in COVID-19. TCRdb keeps only in-frame clones here, not all; method: immunoSEQ multiplex PCR. The sample has roughly 250,000 clones; approximately 83% are singletons. Sequencing used peripheral blood. Receptors were obtained from a woman of 80 years or more with acute or convalescent COVID-19.

The gene calls are TRBV19 and TRBJ2-3; D gene unclear. CDR3 size: 14 residues. The V end was cut by 6 bases, the J end by 1 base, with 11 bases between. CDR1 is LNHDA and CDR2 is SQIVND in the germline V gene (reference sequence). The CDR3 DNA sequence: TGTGCCAGTAGGACGTCCAGCGGCACAGATACGCAGTATTTT. Residues: CASRTSSGTDTQYF.

In its sample, this clone was seen once. This chain links TRBV19 with TRBJ1-5; the D gene is possibly TRBD1 (5 bases). V was cut by 5 bases and J by 2 bases, with 25 bases left in between. CDR1 LNHDA and CDR2 SQIVND come from the germline V gene (reference sequence). This CDR3 has 19 amino acids. The CDR3 DNA sequence: TGTGCCAGTAGTCTATATAGTGGGGAAAGGGGACTAGGCAATCAGCCCCAGCATTTT. Translated: CASSLYSGERGLGNQPQHF.

Only a few counts were recorded for this clone. The J gene is TRBJ1-4, the V gene TRBV19, with TRBD1 as a possible D gene (5 bases). The CDR3 is 15 amino acids. Looked up from germline, CDR1 is LNHDA and CDR2 is SQIVND (reference sequence). V shed 5 bases and J shed 4 bases, with 14 bases lying between them. The chain's CDR3 is CASSFGGTYNEKLFF. CDR3 nucleotide sequence: TGTGCCAGTAGTTTTGGGGGGACCTATAATGAAAAACTGTTTTTT.

The rearrangement links TRBV13 to TRBJ2-3, with 10 bases matching TRBD2. Germline-derived CDR1 and CDR2 are PRHDT and FYEKMQ (reference sequence). V was clipped by 1 base and J by 4 bases; unmatched bases: 2. The CDR3 is made up of 15 amino acids. The CDR3 DNA reads as TGTGCCAGCAGCTTAGCTAGCGGGGGAGCAGATACGCAGTATTTT. It yields the protein CASSLASGGADTQYF.

The chain is built from TRBV6-5 and TRBJ2-2, with 7 bases aligning to TRBD2. There are 15 residues in the CDR3. The V gene end was trimmed by 0 bases and the J gene end by 6 bases; junction bases not matched to a gene: 4. CDR1 MNHEY and CDR2 SVGAGI come from the germline V gene. DNA of the CDR3: TGTGCCAGCAGTTACTCGGGGGGGATTGCCGGGGAGCTGTTTTTT. This codes for CASSYSGGIAGELFF.

The gene calls are TRBV5-1 and TRBJ2-3; 10 nucleotides align to TRBD2. V lost 4 bases and J lost 2; bases outside the gene matches: 7. The CDR3 contains 16 residues. In germline, CDR1 is SGHRS, CDR2 YFSETQ. The CDR3 reads CASSAFSGGTTDTQYF. The CDR3 DNA follows: TGCGCCAGCAGCGCCTTTAGCGGGGGGACCACAGATACGCAGTATTTT.

This chain joins TRBV19 and TRBJ1-4; TRBD1 agrees at 9 bases. Trimming took 5 bases from V and 15 from J; bases not matched to a gene: 13. In germline, CDR1 is LNHDA, CDR2 SQIVND (reference sequence). This CDR3 is built from 14 residues. CDR3 region: CASSVRDRVRRVFF. In nucleotides, the CDR3 is TGTGCCAGTAGTGTCCGGGACAGGGTACGAAGGGTGTTTTTT. Using reference TRBV19 and TRBJ1-4 for the parts outside the CDR3, the full variable domain is DGGITQSPKYLFRKEGQNVTLSCEQNLNHDAMYWYRQDPGQGLRLIYYSQIVNDFQKGDIAEGYSVSREKKESFPLTVTSAQKNPTAFYLCASSVRDRVRRVFFGSGTQLSVL.

As for this clone: Other nucleotide sequences in the sample specify the same CDR3. The gene calls are TRBV2 and TRBJ1-1; D gene unclear. Trimming removed 4 bases at V and 3 bases at J, with 9 bases between. Germline CDR1 reads SNHLY; CDR2 reads FYNNEI. The CDR3 length is 13 residues. Here the CDR3 reads CASSVREDTEAFF. The DNA of the CDR3 is TGTGCCAGCAGTGTAAGGGAGGACACTGAAGCTTTCTTT.

This chain connects TRBV24-1 to TRBJ2-2; a possible D gene is TRBD1 (5 bases). CDR1 KGHDR and CDR2 SFDVKD come from the germline V gene. The V end was cut by 4 bases, the J end by 4 bases, with 15 bases between. The CDR3 runs to 16 residues. The CDR3 sequence is CATSDPTGPGTGELFF. CDR3 nucleotide sequence: TGTGCCACCAGTGACCCAACAGGACCGGGCACCGGGGAGCTGTTTTTT.